Below, one T cell receptor (beta chain) is given with its context. The data belong to a study of blood T cell repertoires in COVID-19. Overall study: There were acute and convalescent COVID-19 samples, and they came from the United States, Italy and Spain. Sample material is recorded as cDNA or gDNA derived from T cells, B-cell-depleted T cells, or PBMCs.

In the study's own analysis: Amplification of reference gene primers provided the estimated nucleated cell counts. Clones were read by immunoSEQ multiplex PCR, and TCRdb kept only the in-frame ones, dropping some. V and J calls and clone size follow that table, whereas D and trimming were derived from the DNA. The table has approximately 47,000 clones, 75% to 90% seen once. CDR1 is WNHNN and CDR2 is SYGVQD in the germline V gene (reference sequence). The V end lost 2 bases, the J end lost 5 bases, and 4 bases lay between the germline ends. This CDR3 comprises 11 residues. The receptor comes from a human donor with active COVID-19. The donor label of this sample is uncertain. The sequenced material came from peripheral blood. The chain carries TRBV10-1 and TRBJ2-7; no firm D call. The CDR3 here is CASSERDEQYF. The CDR3 DNA follows: TGCGCCAGCAGTGAGCGGGACGAGCAGTACTTC.